The 11 T cell receptor beta chains below all came from one sample that was sequenced in a study of OX40 agonist ivuxolimab in advanced cancers. The data were produced by immunoSEQ multiplex PCR, yet TCRdb's version contains in-frame clones alone and is incomplete. This sample has approximately 73,000 clones; just over 85% occur once, and the top ten carry under 3.5%. The sequencing used CD4+ or CD8+ T cells sorted from blood, collected in a trial of the OX40 agonist ivuxolimab. Receptors were obtained from an adult with an advanced solid tumor such as melanoma, head and neck, liver or kidney cancer.

This chain connects TRBV30 to TRBJ2-4; D gene uncertain. Germline lookup yields CDR1 GTSNPN and CDR2 SVGIG (reference sequence). CDR3 size: 14 residues. V shed 3 bases and J shed 0 bases, with 9 bases lying between them. CDR3 coding DNA: TGTGCCTGGAGATCCGTCCTAGCCAAAAACATTCAGTACTTC. Its protein product is CAWRSVLAKNIQYF.

The chain recombines TRBV30 with TRBJ1-2; no firm D call. The CDR3 consists of 9 residues. The germline V and J ends were trimmed by 8 bases and 11 bases, with 12 bases remaining between them. The germline V gene encodes CDR1 GTSNPN and CDR2 SVGIG (reference sequence). The DNA of the CDR3 is TGTGCCGTAGACCCCGGTTACACCTTC. This encodes CAVDPGYTF.

The V call is TRBV30, the J call TRBJ1-3; perhaps TRBD1 as D (6 bases). CDR1 and CDR2 (germline): GTSNPN, SVGIG (reference sequence). The CDR3 extends over 14 amino acids. Trimming stripped 2 bases from V and 2 bases from J, with 10 bases between. The CDR3 region has the DNA TGTGCCTGGAGTCGCACAGGGACTGGAAACACCATATATTTT. It codes for CAWSRTGTGNTIYF.

This rearrangement joins TRBV28 to TRBJ1-1; D ambiguous. The CDR3 is made up of 14 amino acids. Deletions cut 2 bases from V and 4 bases from J, with 11 bases between. CDR1 is MDHEN, CDR2 SYDVKM, per germline. The CDR3 here is CASSLIGVRTEAFF. CDR3 bases: TGTGCCAGCAGTTTAATAGGTGTCCGCACTGAAGCTTTCTTT.

The table lists this clone with a count of one. The rearrangement joins TRBV29-1 to TRBJ1-4; TRBD1 matches 8 bases. Germline-derived CDR1 and CDR2 are SQVTM and ANQGSEA. V was clipped by 3 bases and J by 10 bases; unmatched bases: 19. The CDR3 has 17 residues. The CDR3 region is CSVDSPGGGQGAGKLFF. Written as DNA, the CDR3 is TGCAGCGTTGATTCTCCTGGGGGCGGGCAGGGGGCTGGAAAACTGTTTTTT.

The J gene is TRBJ1-3, the V gene TRBV9, with TRBD1 matching over 8 bases. The trim removed 0 bases at V and 4 bases at J, leaving 9 bases unmatched. Germline V gene data show CDR1 as SGDLS and CDR2 as YYNGEE. CDR3 length equals 17 residues. CDR3 residues: CASSVGPLDRGGNTIYF. Written as DNA, the CDR3 is TGTGCCAGCAGCGTAGGTCCCTTAGACAGGGGCGGAAACACCATATATTTT. The full variable domain, its missing parts supplied by reference TRBV9 and TRBJ1-3, is DSGVTQTPKHLITATGQRVTLRCSPRSGDLSVYWYQQSLDQGLQFLIQYYNGEERAKGNILERFSAQQFPDLHSELNLSSLELGDSALYFCASSVGPLDRGGNTIYFGEGSWLTVV.

The chain carries TRBV28 and TRBJ1-1; the D is unclear. The CDR3 sequence is 12 residues long. Germline CDR1 reads MDHEN; CDR2 reads SYDVKM. V was shortened by 9 bases and J by 0 bases, with 8 bases between the two germline ends. CDR3 protein: CASSPVNTEAFF. The CDR3 bases are TGTGCCAGTTCCCCGGTGAACACTGAAGCTTTCTTT.

CDR3 region: CASKRDNTGELFF. The CDR3 nucleotides read TGTGCCAGCAAGAGGGATAACACCGGGGAGCTGTTTTTT. This rearrangement joins TRBV6-5 to TRBJ2-2; possibly TRBD2 for D (5 bases). The germline CDR1 and CDR2 sequences are MNHEY and SVGAGI. CDR3 length: 13 residues. V lost 7 bases, J lost 2 bases, and 8 bases lay in between.

V gene TRBV11-2 combines with J gene TRBJ2-5; D might be TRBD2 (6 bases). The germline V gene has CDR1 SGHAT and CDR2 FQNNGV. The CDR3 extends over 14 amino acids. The V gene lost 5 bases and the J gene lost 1 base, with 11 bases spanning the gap. The CDR3 DNA reads TGTGCCAGCAGCCCAGGGACTCCCCAAGAGACCCAGTACTTC. Translation gives CASSPGTPQETQYF. Full variable domain (rest looked up from reference TRBV11-2 and TRBJ2-5): EAGVAQSPRYKIIEKRQSVAFWCNPISGHATLYWYQQILGQGPKLLIQFQNNGVVDDSQLPKDRFSAERLKGVDSTLKIQPAKLEDSAVYLCASSPGTPQETQYFGPGTRLLVL.

The chain links TRBV5-1 to TRBJ2-7; TRBD1 is a possible D gene (5 bases). V lost 0 bases, J lost 0 bases, and 10 bases lay in between. Germline CDR1 SGHRS, CDR2 YFSETQ. This CDR3 region has 15 residues. CDR3: CASSLEQEISYEQYF. As DNA, the CDR3 is TGCGCCAGCAGCTTGGAACAGGAGATCTCCTACGAGCAGTACTTC.

V and J are TRBV30 and TRBJ1-4; D is perhaps TRBD1 (5 bases). V lost 2 bases to trimming and J lost 6 bases, with 7 bases between them. The CDR3 is 12 amino acids. Germline values: CDR1 GTSNPN, CDR2 SVGIG (reference sequence). The CDR3 sequence is CAWSRGDEKLFF. CDR3 in DNA: TGTGCCTGGAGTAGGGGAGATGAAAAACTGTTTTTT.